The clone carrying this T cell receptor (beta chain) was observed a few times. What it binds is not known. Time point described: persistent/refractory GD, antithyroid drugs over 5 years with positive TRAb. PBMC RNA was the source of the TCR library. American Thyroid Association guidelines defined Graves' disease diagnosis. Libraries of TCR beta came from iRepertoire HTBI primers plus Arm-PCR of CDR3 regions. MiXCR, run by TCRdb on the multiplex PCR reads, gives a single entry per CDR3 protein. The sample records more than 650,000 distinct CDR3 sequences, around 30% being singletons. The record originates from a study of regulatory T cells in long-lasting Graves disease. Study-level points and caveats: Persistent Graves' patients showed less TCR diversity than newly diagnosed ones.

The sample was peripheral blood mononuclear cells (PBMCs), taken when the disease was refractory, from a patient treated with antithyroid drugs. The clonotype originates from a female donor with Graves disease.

In nucleotides, the CDR3 is TGTGCCAGCTCCCAACCCCTGACAGGGGACGAGACCCAGTACTTC. It codes for CASSQPLTGDETQYF. V usage is TRBV18 and J usage is TRBJ2-5, with 8 positions matching TRBD1. Trimming cost V 6 bases and J 5 bases; bases outside gene matches: 11. Germline CDR1 reads KGHSH; CDR2 reads LQKENI. The CDR3 has 15 amino acids. Full variable domain (missing parts from reference TRBV18 and TRBJ2-5): NAGVMQNPRHLVRRRGQEARLRCSPMKGHSHVYWYRQLPEEGLKFMVYLQKENIIDESGMPKERFSAEFPKEGPSILRIQQVVRGDSAAYFCASSQPLTGDETQYFGPGTRLLVL.